A selection of T cell receptor beta chains follows, all from one sample in a study of OX40 agonist ivuxolimab in advanced cancers. The repertoire was sequenced with immunoSEQ multiplex PCR; TCRdb's copy has only in-frame clones and lacks some. The table records tens of thousands of clones, approximately 89% of them present only once. The specimen comprised CD4+ or CD8+ T cells sorted from blood, sampled in a trial of the OX40 agonist ivuxolimab. The receptors stem from an adult with an advanced solid tumor such as melanoma, head and neck, liver or kidney cancer. CDR3s include the opening cysteine and the closing phenylalanine or tryptophan. The D gene is left open where the match is weak. A row's size may be missing; if present it is once, few, many or a size class.

D	size	V	J	DNA	CDR3
NA	NA	TRBV7-8	TRBJ1-1	TGTGCCAGCAGCTTAGAGGGCAGGGCGAGCACTGAAGCTTTCTTT	CASSLEGRASTEAFF
TRBD1	NA	TRBV14	TRBJ2-1	TGTGCCAGCAGCTCAGGGGGTACTAAGCAGTTCTTC	CASSSGGTKQFF
NA	once	TRBV7-8	TRBJ2-7	TGTGCCAGCAGCCGTATTCGAGACACCTACGAGCAGTACTTC	CASSRIRDTYEQYF
TRBD1	NA	TRBV5-1	TRBJ2-1	TGCGCCAGCAGCTTGTCTTGGACAGGGAACAATGAGCAGTTCTTC	CASSLSWTGNNEQFF
TRBD1	NA	TRBV9	TRBJ2-2	TGTGCCAGCAGCACAAGACAGGGGCCCGACACCGGGGAGCTGTTTTTT	CASSTRQGPDTGELFF
TRBD1	NA	TRBV28	TRBJ1-5	TGTGCCAGCAGTCCGAGGAGGACAGGGGCAAATCAGCCCCAGCATTTT	CASSPRRTGANQPQHF
NA	NA	TRBV6-5	TRBJ1-1	TGTGCCAGCAGTTACGGGACACGGGGTATCACTGAAGCTTTCTTT	CASSYGTRGITEAFF
TRBD2	NA	TRBV5-4	TRBJ2-7	TGTGCCAGCAGCTTTCCGGGACTAGCGGGAGGTTACTACGAGCAGTACTTC	CASSFPGLAGGYYEQYF
TRBD2	NA	TRBV4-2	TRBJ2-1	TGTGCCAGCAGCCAAGAGGGACTAGCGGCAACACCTTCTTCCTACAATGAGCAGTTCTTC	CASSQEGLAATPSSYNEQFF
TRBD1	NA	TRBV10-2	TRBJ1-5	TGCGCCAGCAGTGATACACAGGGGATTCAGCCCCAGCATTTT	CASSDTQGIQPQHF
NA	NA	TRBV5-8	TRBJ2-5	TGTGCCAGCAGCCGGACAGGAACCACCTTTCGGGAGCAGTACTTC	CASSRTGTTFREQYF
NA	NA	TRBV7-2	TRBJ2-4	TGTGCCAGCAGCGCTAGGCCCGGACAGAAAAACATTCAGTACTTC	CASSARPGQKNIQYF
NA	NA	TRBV6-6	TRBJ2-7	TGTGCCAGCAGTTACTCGCCAGGGGACTCCTACGAGCAGTACTTC	CASSYSPGDSYEQYF
NA	NA	TRBV15	TRBJ2-1	TGTGCCACCAGCAGAGGGCGGAACTCCTACAATGAGCAGTTCTTC	CATSRGRNSYNEQFF
NA	medium-sized	TRBV27	TRBJ1-2	TGTGCCAGCAGTAGGGCAGGCAGTAACTATGGCTACACCTTC	CASSRAGSNYGYTF
TRBD1	NA	TRBV5-1	TRBJ2-3	TGCGCCAGCAGCTTGGGGACAGGGGTGCGGACAGATACGCAGTATTTT	CASSLGTGVRTDTQYF
NA	NA	TRBV7-8	TRBJ1-5	TGTGCCAGCAGCTTAGGCGAGGGTCAGCCCCAGCATTTT	CASSLGEGQPQHF